The entry below gives a single T cell receptor beta chain sequence along with its context. Its antigen is unidentified. Its ends do not fully match the called genes, so a read error is possible. The data were obtained in a study of tumor and adjacent non-tumor tissue in lung cancer. A modified ARM-PCR protocol with three rounds of nested PCR amplified TCRbeta. MiXCR, applied by TCRdb to the multiplex PCR reads, yields one record per CDR3 protein. The table has tens of thousands of distinct CDR3 sequences, roughly 80% seen once. This CDR3 is 12 amino acids long. CDR1 and CDR2 from the germline V gene are SGHVS and FQNEAQ. Study conclusions and caveats: Tumor tissue had significantly higher TCR diversity than normal lung.

The template was RNA from unsorted bulk tissue. Newly diagnosed lung cancer patients had thoracic surgery in China, August–November 2014, without prior chemotherapy. The V call is TRBV7-8, the J call TRBJ2-7; the match to TRBD1 covers 10 bases. This sequence originates from a woman aged 45-65 years with non-small cell lung cancer. The specimen was lung tumor tissue. The CDR3 sequence is CVSSLDRGRVYF. The CDR3 DNA is TGTGTCAGCAGTTTAGACAGGGGGCGCGTGTACTTC.